This TCR beta chain was recorded in a study of patients and donors after allogeneic stem cell transplantation. TCRdb reprocessed the RT-PCR reads via MiXCR and lists one record per CDR3 protein. The data hold about 110,000 distinct CDR3 sequences, with 35% observed a single time. This CDR3 contains 13 residues. The germline gives CDR1 SNHLY, CDR2 FYNNEI. V gave up 8 bases and J gave up 9 bases, with 19 bases separating them. This sequence joins TRBV2 and TRBJ2-5; TRBD2 is a possible D gene (5 bases). This receptor was taken from a human donor who was either an allogeneic HSCT recipient or a stem cell or donor lymphocyte infusion donor (not recorded which). It is not recorded whose cells these are; they may come from a transplant donor. Sequences were obtained from blood, either unsorted or a sorted T cell fraction (not recorded which). The CDR3 nucleotides read TGTGCCAGCGCGGACGGAGGACTCATGGCCCAGTACTTC. This encodes CASADGGLMAQYF.